These 12 T cell receptor beta chains originate from one sample sequenced in a study of T cell repertoires in cytomegalovirus infection. MiXCR, run by TCRdb on the reads, gives a single entry per CDR3 protein. The repertoire holds 120,000 to 150,000 distinct CDR3 sequences, with 5.5% to 8% as singletons. The source material was PBMCs. The receptors stem from a human donor in good health (CMV status not recorded). Some clones in this sample may be carry-over from other donors' samples.

This clonotype was seen at least ten times. The chain employs TRBV20-1 and TRBJ2-7, with 11 bases aligning to TRBD2. Trimming cost V 6 bases and J 3 bases; bases outside gene matches: 19. The CDR3 is made up of 18 amino acids. CDR1 DFQATT and CDR2 SNEGSKA come from the germline V gene (reference sequence). CDR3 nucleotides: TGCAGTGCCCCCGACCGCCGGAGACTAGCGGGGAATAACTACGAGCAGTACTTC. Encoded protein: CSAPDRRRLAGNNYEQYF.

This clonotype was seen many times. J is TRBJ2-1 and V is TRBV12-3 or TRBV12-4; weak D call: TRBD2 (5 bases). The CDR3 loop spans 17 amino acids. Trimming stripped 5 bases from V and 0 bases from J, with 17 bases between. This CDR3 reads CASSPQSYGDSYNEQFF. CDR3 DNA sequence: TGTGCCAGCAGTCCCCAGAGTTACGGGGACTCCTACAATGAGCAGTTCTTC.

V usage is TRBV20-1 and J usage is TRBJ1-5; 7 positions match TRBD1. The CDR3 spans 18 residues. In germline, CDR1 is DFQATT, CDR2 SNEGSKA (reference sequence). J lost 4 bases, V lost 6 bases, and 21 bases had no gene match. CDR3 region: CSAPDRATGLPTNQPQHF. In nucleotides, the CDR3 is TGCAGTGCACCCGACAGGGCAACAGGCCTCCCCACAAATCAGCCCCAGCATTTT.

DNA for the CDR3: TGTGCCAGTAGTACCCTTGGAGCGGATGTCTATGGCTACACCTTC. It is translated as CASSTLGADVYGYTF. The V and J genes are TRBV19 and TRBJ1-2; D gene uncertain. CDR1 and CDR2 (germline): LNHDA, SQIVND (reference sequence). The CDR3 runs to 15 residues. The V gene lost 4 bases and the J gene lost 4 bases, with 16 bases spanning the gap.

This clonotype was found many times. The J gene is TRBJ2-5, the V gene TRBV7-2, with D perhaps assigned TRBD1 or TRBD2 (5 bases each). Per the germline V gene, CDR1 is SGHTA and CDR2 is FQGNSA. CDR3 size: 14 residues. Trimming took 5 bases from V and 10 from J, leaving 20 bases between them. The CDR3 loop reads CASSPGLGGSDQYF. In DNA form, the CDR3 reads TGTGCCAGCAGCCCAGGACTTGGGGGAAGCGACCAGTACTTC. Supplemented by reference TRBV7-2 and TRBJ2-5, the full variable domain reads GAGVSQSPSNKVTEKGKDVELRCDPISGHTALYWYRQSLGQGLEFLIYFQGNSAPDKSGLPSDRFSAERTGGSVSTLTIQRTQQEDSAVYLCASSPGLGGSDQYFGPGTRLLVL.

By frequency in the sample, this clonotype is medium-sized. This chain joins TRBV7-2 and TRBJ1-2, with unresolved D. CDR3 length equals 12 residues. CDR1 is SGHTA, CDR2 FQGNSA, per germline. Trimming removed 5 bases from V and 9 bases from J, with 13 bases in between. Here the CDR3 DNA reads TGTGCCAGCAGCGAGAGGTCTTCGAGCTACACCTTC. Translated: CASSERSSSYTF.

Ten or more counts support this clonotype. The V and J genes are TRBV6-2 or TRBV6-3 and TRBJ2-7; D remains ambiguous. The V and J ends lost 5 bases and 9 bases respectively, with 14 bases between them. The germline V gene encodes CDR1 MNHEY and CDR2 SVGEGT. This CDR3 has 12 amino acids. The CDR3 sequence: CASSPLRMGQYF. The CDR3 DNA is TGTGCCAGCAGTCCCCTACGTATGGGGCAGTACTTC.

This clonotype appeared a few times. The rearrangement uses TRBV7-2 and TRBJ1-3; D uncertain. The CDR3 spans 14 residues. Trimming left V 5 bases short and J 0 bases short, with 8 bases between. CDR1 and CDR2 (germline): SGHTA, FQGNSA. CDR3 DNA: TGTGCCAGCAGCCCCTCGAGCTCTGGAAACACCATATATTTT. Translation gives CASSPSSSGNTIYF.

The chain joins TRBV11-3 to TRBJ1-1; the D is unclear. Germline assignment: CDR1 SGHNT and CDR2 YENEEA. This CDR3 has 13 amino acids. V was cut by 5 bases and J by 5 bases, with 12 bases left in between. The DNA for the CDR3 is TGTGCCAGCAGCGAAGGGTCTGGGACTGAAGCTTTCTTT. Encoded protein: CASSEGSGTEAFF. Looking up the rest from reference TRBV11-3 and TRBJ1-1 gives the full variable domain: EAGVVQSPRYKIIEKKQPVAFWCNPISGHNTLYWYLQNLGQGPELLIRYENEEAVDDSQLPKDRFSAERLKGVDSTLKIQPAELGDSAVYLCASSEGSGTEAFFGQGTRLTVV.

This clonotype was recorded at least ten times. The genes are TRBV5-1 and TRBJ1-5, with no clear D. The V end lost 0 bases, the J end lost 5 bases, and 6 bases lay between the germline ends. Germline CDR1 is SGHRS and CDR2 is YFSETQ. The CDR3 sequence is 13 residues long. CDR3 bases: TGCGCCAGCAGCTTGGATGGGGATCAGCCCCAGCATTTT. Translated: CASSLDGDQPQHF.

As concerns this clonotype: This sequence may be a read error, since a much larger clone differs from it by one base. The chain couples TRBV7-2 to TRBJ1-5; D not certain. The germline V gene has CDR1 SGHTA and CDR2 FQGNSA. This CDR3 is 15 amino acids long. The V gene lost 6 bases and the J gene lost 4 bases, with 16 bases spanning the gap. CDR3 amino acids: CASSRVAVPNQPQHF. The CDR3 bases are TGTGCCAGCAGTAGGGTCGCGGTTCCTAATCAGCCCCAGCATTTT. The full variable domain, completed using reference TRBV7-2 and TRBJ1-5, is GAGVSQSPSNKVTEKGKDVELRCDPISGHTALYWYRQSLGQGLEFLIYFQGNSAPDKSGLPSDRFSAERTGGSVSTLTIQRTQQEDSAVYLCASSRVAVPNQPQHFGDGTRLSIL.

This clonotype was observed at least ten times. The chain has TRBV7-8 and TRBJ2-7; perhaps TRBD1 as D (6 bases). This CDR3 has 15 residues. Germline CDR1 is SGHVS and CDR2 is FQNEAQ. The V and J ends lost 0 bases and 2 bases respectively, with 11 bases between them. CDR3 sequence reads: CASSLAGAGAYEQYF. In DNA form, the CDR3 reads TGTGCCAGCAGCTTAGCGGGGGCAGGGGCCTACGAGCAGTACTTC.